This T cell receptor (beta chain) was observed in a study of OX40 agonist ivuxolimab in advanced cancers. Overall study: Patients got intravenous ivuxolimab at 0.01 to 10 mg/kg every 2 weeks. Aged roughly 23 to 80 with a mean of approximately 60 years, they were around 85% male.

General study results and limits: With doses of 0.1 to 3.0 mg/kg, CD4+ and CD8+ blood T cells had undergone clonal expansion by week 6.

Germline V gene lookup returns CDR1 MNHNS and CDR2 SASEGT. The length of the CDR3 is 15 residues. V was clipped by 3 bases and J by 0 bases, with 8 bases between them. Profiled with immunoSEQ multiplex PCR; TCRdb holds only in-frame clones, not every one. In the table there are 80,000 to 100,000 clones, around 90% of which are singletons. This clone appeared a single time. Its antigen is still unknown. V usage is TRBV6-1 and J usage is TRBJ2-2; no definite D call. This clonotype was obtained from an adult with an advanced solid tumor such as melanoma, head and neck, liver or kidney cancer. Sequences were derived from CD4+ or CD8+ T cells sorted from blood, sampled in a trial of the OX40 agonist ivuxolimab. The CDR3 bases are TGTGCCAGCAGTGATGGTCCAGCGAACACCGGGGAGCTGTTTTTT. Its translation is CASSDGPANTGELFF.